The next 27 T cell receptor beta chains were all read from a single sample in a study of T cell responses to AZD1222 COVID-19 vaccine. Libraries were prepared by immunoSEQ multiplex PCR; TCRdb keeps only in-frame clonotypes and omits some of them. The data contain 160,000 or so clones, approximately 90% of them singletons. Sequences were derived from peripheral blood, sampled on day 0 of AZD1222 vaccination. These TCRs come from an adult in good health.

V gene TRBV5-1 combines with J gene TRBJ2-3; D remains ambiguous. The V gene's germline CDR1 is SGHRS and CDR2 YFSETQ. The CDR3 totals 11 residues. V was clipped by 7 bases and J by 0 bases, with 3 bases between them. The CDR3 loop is CASGSTDTQYF. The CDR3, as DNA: TGCGCCAGCGGCAGCACAGATACGCAGTATTTT.

The chain's CDR3 is CASSEYGRTGGNEQFF. CDR3 sequence (DNA): TGTGCCAGCAGTGAATATGGAAGGACAGGGGGCAATGAGCAGTTCTTC. The rearrangement uses TRBV25-1 and TRBJ2-1; 10 bases line up with TRBD1. The V gene end was trimmed by 0 bases and the J gene end by 6 bases; junction bases not matched to a gene: 5. The CDR3 has 16 residues. From germline, CDR1 is MGHDK and CDR2 SYGVNS.

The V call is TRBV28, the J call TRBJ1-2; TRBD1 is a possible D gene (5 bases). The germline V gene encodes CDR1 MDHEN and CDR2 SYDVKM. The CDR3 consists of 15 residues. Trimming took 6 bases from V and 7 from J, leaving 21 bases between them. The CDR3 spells CASSLWDRGSSGYTF. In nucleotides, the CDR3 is TGTGCCAGCAGCCTCTGGGATAGGGGTTCGTCTGGCTACACCTTC.

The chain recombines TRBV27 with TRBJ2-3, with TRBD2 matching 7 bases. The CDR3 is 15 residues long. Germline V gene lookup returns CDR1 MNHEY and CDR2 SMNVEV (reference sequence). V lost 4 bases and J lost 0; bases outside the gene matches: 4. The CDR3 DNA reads TGTGCCAGCAGTTCGGGGGGACGGAGCACAGATACGCAGTATTTT. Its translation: CASSSGGRSTDTQYF.

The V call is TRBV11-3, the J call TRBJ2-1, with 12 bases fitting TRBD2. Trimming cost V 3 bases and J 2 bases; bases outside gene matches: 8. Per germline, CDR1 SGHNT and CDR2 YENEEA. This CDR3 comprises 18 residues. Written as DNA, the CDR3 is TGTGCCAGCAGCTTCTCACTAGCGGGAGGAAGTACCTACAATGAGCAGTTCTTC. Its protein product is CASSFSLAGGSTYNEQFF.

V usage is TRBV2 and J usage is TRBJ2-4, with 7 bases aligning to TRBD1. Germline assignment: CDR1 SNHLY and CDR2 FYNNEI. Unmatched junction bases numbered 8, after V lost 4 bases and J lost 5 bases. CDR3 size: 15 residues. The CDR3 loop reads CASSVDRAWENIQYF. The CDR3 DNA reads TGTGCCAGCAGTGTCGACAGGGCGTGGGAAAACATTCAGTACTTC.

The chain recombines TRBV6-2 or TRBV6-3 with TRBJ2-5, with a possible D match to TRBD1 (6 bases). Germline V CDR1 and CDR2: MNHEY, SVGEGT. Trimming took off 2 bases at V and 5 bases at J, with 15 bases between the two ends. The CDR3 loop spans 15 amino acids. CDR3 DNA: TGTGCCAGCAGTTACGTCAGGGGTGAATGGGAGACCCAGTACTTC. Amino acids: CASSYVRGEWETQYF.

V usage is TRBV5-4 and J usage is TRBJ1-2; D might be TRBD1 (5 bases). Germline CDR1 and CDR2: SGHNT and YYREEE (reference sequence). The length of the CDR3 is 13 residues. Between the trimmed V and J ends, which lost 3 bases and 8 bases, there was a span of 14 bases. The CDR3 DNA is TGTGCCAGCAGCTGGGGACTACTTGGAGGCTACACCTTC. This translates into CASSWGLLGGYTF.

CDR3 sequence: CASSPTGLGYTF. The DNA for the CDR3 is TGTGCCAGCAGCCCAACAGGGCTTGGCTACACCTTC. V is TRBV14 and J is TRBJ1-2; a possible D gene is TRBD1 (6 bases). The CDR3 covers 12 residues. The V gene lost 4 bases and the J gene lost 7 bases, with 10 bases spanning the gap. The germline gives CDR1 SGHDN, CDR2 FVKESK. Filled out from reference TRBV14 and TRBJ1-2, the complete variable domain reads EAGVTQFPSHSVIEKGQTVTLRCDPISGHDNLYWYRRVMGKEIKFLLHFVKESKQDESGMPNNRFLAERTGGTYSTLKVQPAELEDSGVYFCASSPTGLGYTFGSGTRLTVV.

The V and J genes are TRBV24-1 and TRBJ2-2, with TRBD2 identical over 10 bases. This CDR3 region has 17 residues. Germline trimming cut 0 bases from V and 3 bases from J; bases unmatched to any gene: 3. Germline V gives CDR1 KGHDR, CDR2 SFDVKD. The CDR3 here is CATSDLGTSEDTGELFF. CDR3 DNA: TGTGCCACCAGTGATTTGGGGACTAGCGAGGACACCGGGGAGCTGTTTTTT.

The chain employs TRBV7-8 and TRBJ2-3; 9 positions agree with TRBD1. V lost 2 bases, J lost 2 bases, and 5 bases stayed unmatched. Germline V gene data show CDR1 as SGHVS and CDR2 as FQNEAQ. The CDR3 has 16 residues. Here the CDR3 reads CASSLTGTGLTDTQYF. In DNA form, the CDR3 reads TGTGCCAGCAGCTTAACCGGGACAGGGCTCACAGATACGCAGTATTTT.

The CDR3 DNA sequence: TGCAGCGTTGAGGGAGGGTGGCTGGAGACCCAGTACTTC. Translated, it gives CSVEGGWLETQYF. The chain uses TRBV29-1 and TRBJ2-5, with 7 bases matching TRBD2. V trimming: 3 bases; J trimming: 5 bases; junction bases outside the gene matches: 6. Germline V lookup: CDR1 SQVTM, CDR2 ANQGSEA. There are 13 residues in the CDR3.

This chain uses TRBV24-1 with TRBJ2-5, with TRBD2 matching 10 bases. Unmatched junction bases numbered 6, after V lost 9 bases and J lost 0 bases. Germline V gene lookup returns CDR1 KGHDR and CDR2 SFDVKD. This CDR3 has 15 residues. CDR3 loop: CATGGAGGYQETQYF. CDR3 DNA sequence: TGTGCCACCGGAGGAGCGGGAGGGTACCAAGAGACCCAGTACTTC.

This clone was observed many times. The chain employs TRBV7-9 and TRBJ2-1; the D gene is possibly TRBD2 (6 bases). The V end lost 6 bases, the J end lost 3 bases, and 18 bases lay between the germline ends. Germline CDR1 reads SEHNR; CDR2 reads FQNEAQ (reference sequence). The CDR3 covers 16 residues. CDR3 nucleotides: TGTGCCAGCAGGAAACCTGGGGACTCCCACTACAATGAGCAGTTCTTC. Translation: CASRKPGDSHYNEQFF. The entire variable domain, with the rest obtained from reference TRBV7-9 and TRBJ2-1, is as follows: DTGVSQNPRHKITKRGQNVTFRCDPISEHNRLYWYRQTLGQGPEFLTYFQNEAQLEKSRLLSDRFSAERPKGSFSTLEIQRTEQGDSAMYLCASRKPGDSHYNEQFFGPGTRLTVL.

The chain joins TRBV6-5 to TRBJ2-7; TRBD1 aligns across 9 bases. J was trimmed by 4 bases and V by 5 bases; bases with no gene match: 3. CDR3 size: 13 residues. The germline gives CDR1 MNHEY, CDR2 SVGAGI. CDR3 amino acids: CASSKDRGYEQYF. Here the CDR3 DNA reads TGTGCCAGCAGTAAGGACAGGGGTTACGAGCAGTACTTC.

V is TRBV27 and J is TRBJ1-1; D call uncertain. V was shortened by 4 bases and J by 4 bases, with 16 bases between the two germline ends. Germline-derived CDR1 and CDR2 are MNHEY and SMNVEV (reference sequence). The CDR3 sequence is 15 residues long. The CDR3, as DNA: TGTGCCAGCAGTTCCCCCCGTTTGACGGGCACTGAAGCTTTCTTT. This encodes CASSSPRLTGTEAFF.

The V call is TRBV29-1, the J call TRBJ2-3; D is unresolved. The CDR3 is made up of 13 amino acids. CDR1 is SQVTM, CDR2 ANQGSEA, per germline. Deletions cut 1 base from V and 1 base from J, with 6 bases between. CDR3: CSVEAGGTDTQYF. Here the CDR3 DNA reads TGCAGCGTTGAAGCTGGGGGCACAGATACGCAGTATTTT.

The CDR3 DNA sequence: TGCAGTGCAGCAGGGTCCGACGAGCAGTACTTC. Amino acids: CSAAGSDEQYF. J is TRBJ2-7 and V is TRBV20-1, with a tentative D call TRBD1 (5 bases). Germline V lookup: CDR1 DFQATT, CDR2 SNEGSKA (reference sequence). V gave up 6 bases and J gave up 5 bases, with 11 bases separating them. This CDR3 has 11 amino acids.

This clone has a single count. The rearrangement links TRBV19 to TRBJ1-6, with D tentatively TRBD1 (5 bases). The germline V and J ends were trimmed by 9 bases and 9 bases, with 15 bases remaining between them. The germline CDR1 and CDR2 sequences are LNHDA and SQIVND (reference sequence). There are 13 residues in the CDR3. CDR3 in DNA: TGTGCCAGCGGGACCCCGGGGGGTTCACCCCTCCACTTT. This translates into CASGTPGGSPLHF.

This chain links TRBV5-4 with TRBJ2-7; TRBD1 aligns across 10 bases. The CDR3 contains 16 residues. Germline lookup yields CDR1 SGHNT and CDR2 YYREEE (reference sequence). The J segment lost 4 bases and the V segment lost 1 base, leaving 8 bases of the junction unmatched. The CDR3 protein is CASSLKTGGDLYEQYF. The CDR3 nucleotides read TGTGCCAGCAGCTTGAAGACAGGGGGCGATCTATACGAGCAGTACTTC.

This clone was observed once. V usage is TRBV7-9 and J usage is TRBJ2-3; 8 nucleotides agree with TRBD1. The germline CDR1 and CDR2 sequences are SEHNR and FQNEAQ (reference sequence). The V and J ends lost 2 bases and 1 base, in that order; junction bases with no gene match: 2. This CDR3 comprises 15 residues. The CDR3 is CASSLTGQGTDTQYF. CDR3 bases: TGTGCCAGCAGCTTAACGGGACAGGGCACAGATACGCAGTATTTT.

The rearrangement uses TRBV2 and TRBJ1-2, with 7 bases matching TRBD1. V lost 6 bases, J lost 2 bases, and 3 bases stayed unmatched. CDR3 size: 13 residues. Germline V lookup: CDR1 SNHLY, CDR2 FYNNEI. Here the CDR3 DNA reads TGTGCCAGCAGGGGGACAGTCAACTATGGCTACACCTTC. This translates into CASRGTVNYGYTF.

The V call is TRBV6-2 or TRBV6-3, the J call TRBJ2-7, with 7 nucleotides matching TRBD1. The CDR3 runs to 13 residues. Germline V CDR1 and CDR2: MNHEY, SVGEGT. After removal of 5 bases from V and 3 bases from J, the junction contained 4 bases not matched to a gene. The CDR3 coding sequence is TGTGCCAGCAGTATTAGACAGGGCTACGAGCAGTACTTC. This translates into CASSIRQGYEQYF.

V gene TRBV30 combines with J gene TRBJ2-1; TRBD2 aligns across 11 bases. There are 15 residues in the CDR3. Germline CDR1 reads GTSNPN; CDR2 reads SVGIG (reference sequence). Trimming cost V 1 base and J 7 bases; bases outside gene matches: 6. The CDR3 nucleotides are TGTGCCTGGAGTGCCTCCGGACTAGCGGGTAATGAGCAGTTCTTC. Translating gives CAWSASGLAGNEQFF.

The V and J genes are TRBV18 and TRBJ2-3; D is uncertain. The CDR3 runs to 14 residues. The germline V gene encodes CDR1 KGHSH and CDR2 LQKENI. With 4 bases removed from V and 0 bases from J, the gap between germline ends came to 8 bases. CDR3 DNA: TGTGCCAGCTCACTCGGGTCTAGCACAGATACGCAGTATTTT. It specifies CASSLGSSTDTQYF.

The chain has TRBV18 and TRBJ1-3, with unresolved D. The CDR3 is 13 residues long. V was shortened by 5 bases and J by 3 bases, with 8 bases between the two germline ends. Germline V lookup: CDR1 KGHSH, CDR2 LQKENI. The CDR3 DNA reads TGTGCCAGCTCAGCATCCGTTGGAAACACCATATATTTT. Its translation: CASSASVGNTIYF.

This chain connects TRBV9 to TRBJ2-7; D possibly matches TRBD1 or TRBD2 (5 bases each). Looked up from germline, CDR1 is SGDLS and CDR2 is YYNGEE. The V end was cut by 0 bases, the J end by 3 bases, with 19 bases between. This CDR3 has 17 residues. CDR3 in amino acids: CASSVGEVWGRDYEQYF. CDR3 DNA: TGTGCCAGCAGCGTAGGTGAGGTTTGGGGACGAGACTACGAGCAGTACTTC.